The 28 T cell receptor beta chains below were found in one sample sequenced in a study of cytomegalovirus exposure and HLA in healthy donors. PCR used 60 Vbeta primers and 13 Jbeta primers. Clones were sequenced by immunoSEQ multiplex PCR, and TCRdb holds only the in-frame ones, with some missing. Of approximately 100,000 clones in the sample, 74% were seen once. The sequencing sample was made of PBMCs. The receptor source for this set is a man over 45 in good health and CMV-seropositive.

This rearrangement joins TRBV9 to TRBJ2-3; 11 bases line up with TRBD2. Germline V gene sequence: CDR1 SGDLS, CDR2 YYNGEE. The CDR3 covers 21 residues. J gave up 6 bases and V 0 bases, and 21 bases lay outside the gene matches. The CDR3 sequence: CASSVDRGGLAGGVHSDTQYF. Written as DNA, the CDR3 is TGTGCCAGCAGCGTAGATAGAGGGGGGCTAGCGGGGGGAGTACACAGTGATACGCAGTATTTT.

On this clone: The germline gene is not matched at one end of the junction; a read error may be the cause. The chain carries TRBV5-1 and TRBJ2-2, with D possibly being TRBD2 (5 bases). The CDR3 is 16 amino acids. Germline CDR1 is SGHRS and CDR2 is YFSETQ. The CDR3 region has the DNA TGCGCCAGCAGCTTGGCTGGGTACCCGAACACCGGGGAGCTGCTTTTT. Translation: CASSLAGYPNTGELLF. Full variable domain (rest looked up from reference TRBV5-1 and TRBJ2-2): KAGVTQTPRYLIKTRGQQVTLSCSPISGHRSVSWYQQTPGQGLQFLFEYFSETQRNKGNFPGRFSGRQFSNSRSEMNVSTLELGDSALYLCASSLAGYPNTGELLFGEGSRLTVL.

The J gene is TRBJ1-6, the V gene TRBV6-5; TRBD1 is a possible D gene (5 bases). CDR3 size: 13 residues. CDR1 is MNHEY and CDR2 is SVGAGI in the germline V gene. Trimming cost V 8 bases and J 5 bases, with 10 bases left between them. CDR3 in DNA: TGTGCCAGCTGGGGGGGGAATAATTCACCCCTCCACTTT. Protein: CASWGGNNSPLHF.

The chain couples TRBV6-1 to TRBJ1-2; weak D call: TRBD1 (5 bases). Deletions cut 7 bases from V and 4 bases from J, with 19 bases between. Germline CDR1 MNHNS, CDR2 SASEGT. This CDR3 spans 15 amino acids. CDR3 coding DNA: TGTGCCAGCACGCGAACGGGGGACGGTGGCTATGGCTACACCTTC. It codes for CASTRTGDGGYGYTF.

V usage is TRBV7-9 and J usage is TRBJ1-1, with D maybe TRBD1 (6 bases). Germline-derived CDR1 and CDR2 are SEHNR and FQNEAQ (reference sequence). Trimming removed 5 bases at V and 0 bases at J, with 16 bases between. The CDR3 runs 16 residues. The DNA of the CDR3 is TGTGCCAGCAGCCCTAGGGGGGGCGGGGTGAACACTGAAGCTTTCTTT. Translation gives CASSPRGGGVNTEAFF. The full variable domain, with the rest looked up from reference TRBV7-9 and TRBJ1-1, is DTGVSQNPRHKITKRGQNVTFRCDPISEHNRLYWYRQTLGQGPEFLTYFQNEAQLEKSRLLSDRFSAERPKGSFSTLEIQRTEQGDSAMYLCASSPRGGGVNTEAFFGQGTRLTVV.

CDR3 loop: CASSFSSPQGANGYTF. The CDR3 bases are TGCGCCAGCAGCTTTTCTTCCCCCCAGGGGGCGAATGGCTACACCTTC. The rearrangement uses TRBV5-1 and TRBJ1-2; 8 bases are shared with TRBD1. J lost 6 bases, V lost 2 bases, and 12 bases had no gene match. The CDR3 has 16 residues. Germline V gene sequence: CDR1 SGHRS, CDR2 YFSETQ.

V and J are TRBV21-1 and TRBJ2-3; no DNA check was done on the table's D call, TRBD2. TRBV21-1 is tagged as a pseudogene. This CDR3 contains 14 residues. The CDR3 spells CASSLYLAEDTQYF. The CDR3 DNA reads TGTGCCAGCAGTCTTTATCTAGCGGAAGATACGCAGTATTTT.

The chain couples TRBV5-1 to TRBJ2-3, with TRBD2 identical over 7 bases. Per the germline V gene, CDR1 is SGHRS and CDR2 is YFSETQ. This CDR3 contains 18 residues. J lost 3 bases, V lost 2 bases, and 15 bases had no gene match. In nucleotides, the CDR3 is TGCGCCAGCAGCTTCTTGGTACTCGCGGGAGAAAGGACAGATACGCAGTATTTT. This codes for CASSFLVLAGERTDTQYF.

The chain recombines TRBV9 with TRBJ2-5, with 8 bases fitting TRBD1. Germline V lookup: CDR1 SGDLS, CDR2 YYNGEE. V shed 3 bases, J shed 0 bases, and the junction held 4 bases outside the gene matches. The CDR3 totals 15 residues. CDR3 loop: CASSAWGQDQETQYF. CDR3 coding DNA: TGTGCCAGCAGCGCCTGGGGACAGGACCAAGAGACCCAGTACTTC.

This clone was seen only a few times. The chain carries TRBV11-2 and TRBJ2-4; tentative D call: TRBD1 (5 bases). The CDR3 length is 14 residues. The ends were cut back, 7 bases at V and 0 bases at J, with 10 bases in the middle. Germline V gene data show CDR1 as SGHAT and CDR2 as FQNNGV. The CDR3 spells CASTAGLAKNIQYF. DNA for the CDR3: TGTGCCAGCACCGCAGGGCTAGCCAAAAACATTCAGTACTTC.

The chain has TRBV29-1 and TRBJ2-1; D is possibly TRBD2 (6 bases). V was clipped by 4 bases and J by 6 bases, with 13 bases between them. Germline V lookup: CDR1 SQVTM, CDR2 ANQGSEA. This CDR3 is built from 13 residues. The CDR3 here is CSVVYGGLNEQFF. The CDR3 DNA is TGCAGCGTTGTCTACGGGGGACTCAATGAGCAGTTCTTC.

The chain employs TRBV4-1 and TRBJ2-5; 9 bases are a match to TRBD2. The trim removed 3 bases at V and 4 bases at J, leaving 9 bases unmatched. The V gene's germline CDR1 is MGHRA and CDR2 YSYEKL. The CDR3 has 16 amino acids. This chain's CDR3 is CASSHLGLAGPETQYF. As DNA, the CDR3 is TGCGCCAGCAGCCACCTAGGGCTAGCGGGGCCAGAGACCCAGTACTTC.

The rearrangement links TRBV7-9 to TRBJ2-6; tentatively, D is TRBD2 (6 bases). The CDR3 extends over 19 amino acids. V lost 5 bases to trimming and J lost 0 bases, with 20 bases between them. Germline V lookup: CDR1 SEHNR, CDR2 FQNEAQ (reference sequence). CDR3: CASSPQGGTVYSGANVLTF. CDR3 bases: TGTGCCAGCAGCCCACAAGGCGGGACGGTGTACTCTGGGGCCAACGTCCTGACTTTC.

The rearrangement links TRBV19 to TRBJ2-2, with D maybe TRBD1 (5 bases). Looked up from germline, CDR1 is LNHDA and CDR2 is SQIVND (reference sequence). The V and J ends lost 8 bases and 2 bases respectively, with 12 bases between them. The CDR3 spans 14 residues. DNA of the CDR3: TGTGCCAGTGGCCAGGGTCCCAACACCGGGGAGCTGTTTTTT. This translates into CASGQGPNTGELFF. The full variable domain, in which reference TRBV19 and TRBJ2-2 provide the parts outside the CDR3, is DGGITQSPKYLFRKEGQNVTLSCEQNLNHDAMYWYRQDPGQGLRLIYYSQIVNDFQKGDIAEGYSVSREKKESFPLTVTSAQKNPTAFYLCASGQGPNTGELFFGEGSRLTVL.

V is TRBV5-1 and J is TRBJ1-1; 10 bases agree with TRBD1. Trimming took 4 bases from V and 7 from J; bases not matched to a gene: 7. Germline V gene data show CDR1 as SGHRS and CDR2 as YFSETQ. CDR3 length equals 14 residues. The CDR3 region is CASSTRGQGYEAFF. As DNA, the CDR3 is TGCGCCAGCAGCACCCGGGGACAGGGGTATGAAGCTTTCTTT.

This chain uses TRBV4-2 with TRBJ2-2; maybe TRBD1 (5 bases). The germline gives CDR1 LGHNA, CDR2 YNFKEQ. V was trimmed by 0 bases and J by 7 bases, leaving 12 bases between them. The CDR3 covers 15 residues. Here the CDR3 DNA reads TGTGCCAGCAGCCAAGATCAGGGATTGGGCGGGGAGCTGTTTTTT. Protein product: CASSQDQGLGGELFF.

This clone was found a few times. The rearrangement joins TRBV30 to TRBJ1-5; 10 bases agree with TRBD1. Trimming took 2 bases from V and 6 from J; bases not matched to a gene: 4. CDR3 length equals 14 residues. CDR1 GTSNPN and CDR2 SVGIG come from the germline V gene (reference sequence). The CDR3 protein is CAWSLGTGVQPQHF. The DNA of the CDR3 is TGTGCCTGGAGTCTCGGGACAGGGGTTCAGCCCCAGCATTTT.

This rearrangement joins TRBV15 to TRBJ1-4; D gene uncertain. The CDR3 covers 16 residues. Germline CDR1 and CDR2: LNHNV and YYDKDF (reference sequence). Deletions cut 1 base from V and 7 bases from J, with 16 bases between. CDR3 region: CATSRALHLSGEKLFF. CDR3 bases: TGTGCCACCAGCAGAGCTCTCCACCTTTCGGGTGAAAAACTGTTTTTT.

This chain uses TRBV29-1 with TRBJ2-5, with TRBD1 matching over 8 bases. The J call may be in error: the DNA end matches TRBJ2-7 better. The germline V gene encodes CDR1 SQVTM and CDR2 ANQGSEA. The CDR3 contains 14 residues. The CDR3 spells CSAFLGQGSYEQYF. CDR3 DNA sequence: TGCAGCGCCTTCCTAGGACAGGGTTCCTACGAGCAGTACTTC.

The chain employs TRBV19 and TRBJ2-7; possible D gene TRBD1, 5 bases. CDR3 length equals 11 residues. With 6 bases removed from V and 3 bases from J, the gap between germline ends came to 6 bases. Per the germline V gene, CDR1 is LNHDA and CDR2 is SQIVND (reference sequence). CDR3 loop: CASSQGYEQYF. CDR3 nucleotide sequence: TGTGCCAGTAGCCAGGGCTACGAGCAGTACTTC. Looking up the rest from reference TRBV19 and TRBJ2-7 gives the full variable domain: DGGITQSPKYLFRKEGQNVTLSCEQNLNHDAMYWYRQDPGQGLRLIYYSQIVNDFQKGDIAEGYSVSREKKESFPLTVTSAQKNPTAFYLCASSQGYEQYFGPGTRLTVT.

This chain connects TRBV9 to TRBJ1-2, with TRBD1 matching over 9 bases. Germline V gene sequence: CDR1 SGDLS, CDR2 YYNGEE. The CDR3 loop spans 14 amino acids. Germline trimming cut 4 bases from V and 6 bases from J; bases unmatched to any gene: 7. The CDR3 reads CASSIGTGKNGYTF. DNA of the CDR3: TGTGCCAGCAGCATCGGGACAGGGAAGAATGGCTACACCTTC.

The chain has TRBV6-6 and TRBJ1-1; TRBD1 aligns across 8 bases. Germline V gene sequence: CDR1 MNHNY, CDR2 SVGAGI (reference sequence). The CDR3 runs 14 residues. J lost 0 bases, V lost 5 bases, and 2 bases had no gene match. The CDR3 protein is CASSGQGLNTEAFF. DNA of the CDR3: TGTGCCAGCAGTGGACAGGGATTGAACACTGAAGCTTTCTTT.

The V gene is TRBV19, the J gene TRBJ1-5; D not resolved. Germline CDR1 is LNHDA and CDR2 is SQIVND (reference sequence). Trimming stripped 10 bases from V and 7 bases from J, with 17 bases between. This CDR3 is 13 amino acids long. The CDR3: CAISDVPGQPQHF. CDR3 sequence (DNA): TGTGCCATCTCGGACGTCCCGGGGCAGCCCCAGCATTTT.

This clone came up a few times. V usage is TRBV5-1 and J usage is TRBJ2-7; D may be TRBD2 (5 bases). Trimming cost V 0 bases and J 3 bases, with 10 bases left between them. The CDR3 has 14 amino acids. CDR1 and CDR2 from the germline V gene are SGHRS and YFSETQ. CDR3 bases: TGCGCCAGCAGCTTGGGTGGGAGCGACTACGAGCAGTACTTC. It yields the protein CASSLGGSDYEQYF.

The chain carries TRBV7-3 and TRBJ2-5; weak D call: TRBD2 (6 bases). The CDR3 extends over 15 amino acids. Per germline, CDR1 SGHTA and CDR2 FQGTGA. V was clipped by 5 bases and J by 1 base, with 14 bases between them. The CDR3 DNA follows: TGTGCCAGCAGCCAAGGGTTGGGGGGCCAAGAGACCCAGTACTTC. It is translated as CASSQGLGGQETQYF. The whole variable domain, filled in from reference TRBV7-3 and TRBJ2-5, reads GAGVSQTPSNKVTEKGKYVELRCDPISGHTALYWYRQSLGQGPEFLIYFQGTGAADDSGLPNDRFFAVRPEGSVSTLKIQRTERGDSAVYLCASSQGLGGQETQYFGPGTRLLVL.

This clone appeared a few times. The rearrangement uses TRBV4-1 and TRBJ2-7; TRBD2 might be the D (6 bases). The V gene's germline CDR1 is MGHRA and CDR2 YSYEKL. The length of the CDR3 is 15 residues. Trimming pared 2 bases from V and 6 bases from J, leaving 17 bases between. CDR3 bases: TGCGCCAGCAGCCAAAGCGGATCGGCGGGGCGCGAGCAGTACTTC. Translating gives CASSQSGSAGREQYF.

The J gene is TRBJ2-2, the V gene TRBV5-4, with 7 bases matching TRBD1. The CDR3 has 14 amino acids. Germline values: CDR1 SGHNT, CDR2 YYREEE (reference sequence). V dropped 4 bases and J dropped 7; count of bases not matched to a gene: 7. This CDR3 is CASSVDRENGELFF. The DNA for the CDR3 is TGTGCCAGCAGCGTCGACAGGGAGAACGGGGAGCTGTTTTTT.

This clone was recorded a few times. Sequence at one end of the junction differs from germline and may be a read error. The genes are TRBV5-6 and TRBJ2-6, with D tentatively TRBD1 (7 bases). This CDR3 comprises 16 residues. CDR1 and CDR2 from the germline V gene are SGHDT and YYEEEE. DNA of the CDR3: TGTGCCAGCAGAGCCACAGGGGAGGCTGGGGCCAACGGCCTGACTTTC. This encodes CASRATGEAGANGLTF.